Below are 5 T cell receptor beta chains sequenced from a single sample in a study of shared clonotypes between healthy human individuals. The protocol was immunoSEQ multiplex PCR, while the TCRdb copy is restricted to in-frame clones and leaves out a portion. The sample carries fewer than 850,000 clones, about 90% recorded once. The specimen sequenced was memory CD8+ T cells from PBMCs. Subset meaning: CD45RO+ cells pooled with CCR7-negative TemRA cells. The origin of the receptors is a man between 18 and 29 years old in good health. Some clones in this sample may be carry-over from other donors' samples.

The V call is TRBV5-6, the J call TRBJ2-2; 8 nucleotides match TRBD1. The CDR3 consists of 13 residues. Germline values: CDR1 SGHDT, CDR2 YYEEEE. With V trimmed by 3 bases and J by 7 bases, 2 bases remained unmatched. The CDR3 DNA sequence: TGTGCCAGCAGCTCAACAGGGGGCGGGGAGCTGTTTTTT. This codes for CASSSTGGGELFF.

The chain is built from TRBV28 and TRBJ2-1, with 9 bases lining up with TRBD2. Germline lookup yields CDR1 MDHEN and CDR2 SYDVKM. The CDR3 length is 19 residues. V gave up 5 bases and J gave up 5 bases; unmatched junction bases: 19. The CDR3 DNA reads as TGTGCCAGCAGTCCGACCCACCGGGTTTTAGCGGGAGAGCACAATGAGCAGTTCTTC. It translates to CASSPTHRVLAGEHNEQFF.

This clone has a single count. This chain uses TRBV7-3 with TRBJ2-7; the D is unclear. Trimming took 5 bases from V and 0 from J, leaving 11 bases between them. Germline V gene data show CDR1 as SGHTA and CDR2 as FQGTGA. This CDR3 has 14 residues. In DNA, the CDR3 is TGTGCCAGCAGCCCGGACGGCTACTCCTACGAGCAGTACTTC. It specifies CASSPDGYSYEQYF.

The chain combines TRBV10-3 with TRBJ1-4; no definite D call. V was clipped by 6 bases and J by 8 bases, with 19 bases between them. This CDR3 is built from 15 residues. Per germline, CDR1 ENHRY and CDR2 SYGVKD. The DNA of the CDR3 is TGTGCCATCAGAGAACCGGGCCCCTGGGGAGAAAAACTGTTTTTT. This translates into CAIREPGPWGEKLFF.

The V gene is TRBV29-1, the J gene TRBJ2-7; D is unclear. Trimming stripped 0 bases from V and 3 bases from J, with 6 bases between. The CDR3 has 12 amino acids. Germline V gene lookup returns CDR1 SQVTM and CDR2 ANQGSEA. The DNA of the CDR3 is TGCAGCGTTGAAGATGAAAACTACGAGCAGTACTTC. Protein: CSVEDENYEQYF.